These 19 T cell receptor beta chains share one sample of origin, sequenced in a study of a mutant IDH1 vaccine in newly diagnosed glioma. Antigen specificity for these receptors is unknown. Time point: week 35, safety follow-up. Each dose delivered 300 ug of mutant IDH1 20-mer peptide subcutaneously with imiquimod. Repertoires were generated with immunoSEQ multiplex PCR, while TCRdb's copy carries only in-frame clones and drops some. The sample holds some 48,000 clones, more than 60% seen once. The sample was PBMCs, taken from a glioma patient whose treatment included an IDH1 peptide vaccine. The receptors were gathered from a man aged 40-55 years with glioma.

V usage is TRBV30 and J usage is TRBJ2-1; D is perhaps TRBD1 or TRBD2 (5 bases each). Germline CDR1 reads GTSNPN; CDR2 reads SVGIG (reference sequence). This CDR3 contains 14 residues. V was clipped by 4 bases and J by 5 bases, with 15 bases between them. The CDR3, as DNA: TGTGCCTGGACCCCGGGGCTTTGGGACAATGAGCAGTTCTTC. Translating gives CAWTPGLWDNEQFF.

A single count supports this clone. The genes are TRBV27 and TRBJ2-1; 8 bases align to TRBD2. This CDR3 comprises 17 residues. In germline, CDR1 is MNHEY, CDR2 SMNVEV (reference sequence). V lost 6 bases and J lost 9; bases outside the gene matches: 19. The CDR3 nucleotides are TGTGCCAGCAGCCCTTTGGGGGGGACTAGTGATCTTACTGAGCAGTTCTTC. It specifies CASSPLGGTSDLTEQFF.

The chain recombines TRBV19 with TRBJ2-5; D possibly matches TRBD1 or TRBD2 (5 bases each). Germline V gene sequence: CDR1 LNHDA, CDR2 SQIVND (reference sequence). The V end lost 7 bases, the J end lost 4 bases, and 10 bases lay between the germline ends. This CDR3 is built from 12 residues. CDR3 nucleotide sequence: TGTGCCAGTATCGGGACCGGAGAGACCCAGTACTTC. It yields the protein CASIGTGETQYF.

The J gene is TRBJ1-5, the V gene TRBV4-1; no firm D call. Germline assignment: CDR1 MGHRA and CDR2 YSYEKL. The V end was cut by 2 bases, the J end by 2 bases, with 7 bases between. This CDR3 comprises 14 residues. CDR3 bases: TGCGCCAGCAGCCAATTGGGTGGCAATCAGCCCCAGCATTTT. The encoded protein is CASSQLGGNQPQHF.

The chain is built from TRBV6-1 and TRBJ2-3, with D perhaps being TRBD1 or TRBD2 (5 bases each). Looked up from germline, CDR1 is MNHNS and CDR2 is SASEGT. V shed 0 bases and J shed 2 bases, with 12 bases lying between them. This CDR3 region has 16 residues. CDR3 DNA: TGTGCCAGCAGTGAAGCTTTAGGGACCATCACAGATACGCAGTATTTT. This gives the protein CASSEALGTITDTQYF.

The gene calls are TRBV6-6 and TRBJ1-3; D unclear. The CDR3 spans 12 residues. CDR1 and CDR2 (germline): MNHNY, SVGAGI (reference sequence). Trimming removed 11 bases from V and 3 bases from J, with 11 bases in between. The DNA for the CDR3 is TGTGCCGTTTCGACCGGTGGAAACACCATATATTTT. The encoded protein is CAVSTGGNTIYF.

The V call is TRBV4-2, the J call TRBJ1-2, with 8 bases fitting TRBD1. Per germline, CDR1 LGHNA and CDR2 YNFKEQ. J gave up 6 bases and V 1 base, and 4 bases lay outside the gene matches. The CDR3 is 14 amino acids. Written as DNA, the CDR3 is TGTGCCAGCAGCCAAGGGGCAGGGGGCGATGGCTACACCTTC. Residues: CASSQGAGGDGYTF.

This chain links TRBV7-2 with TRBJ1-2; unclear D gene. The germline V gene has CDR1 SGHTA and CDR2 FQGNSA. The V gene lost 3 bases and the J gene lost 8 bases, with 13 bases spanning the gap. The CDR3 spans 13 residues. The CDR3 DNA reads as TGTGCCAGCAGCTTCTACCTCAATAACGGCTACACCTTC. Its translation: CASSFYLNNGYTF. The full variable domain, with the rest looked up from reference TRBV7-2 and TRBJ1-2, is GAGVSQSPSNKVTEKGKDVELRCDPISGHTALYWYRQSLGQGLEFLIYFQGNSAPDKSGLPSDRFSAERTGGSVSTLTIQRTQQEDSAVYLCASSFYLNNGYTFGSGTRLTVV.

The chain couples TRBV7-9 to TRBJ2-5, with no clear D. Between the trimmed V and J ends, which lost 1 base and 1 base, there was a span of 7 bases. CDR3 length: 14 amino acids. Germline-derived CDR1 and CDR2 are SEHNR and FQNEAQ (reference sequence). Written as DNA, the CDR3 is TGTGCCAGCAGCTTAGGCGTGGGCCAAGAGACCCAGTACTTC. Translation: CASSLGVGQETQYF. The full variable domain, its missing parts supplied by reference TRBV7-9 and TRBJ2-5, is DTGVSQNPRHKITKRGQNVTFRCDPISEHNRLYWYRQTLGQGPEFLTYFQNEAQLEKSRLLSDRFSAERPKGSFSTLEIQRTEQGDSAMYLCASSLGVGQETQYFGPGTRLLVL.

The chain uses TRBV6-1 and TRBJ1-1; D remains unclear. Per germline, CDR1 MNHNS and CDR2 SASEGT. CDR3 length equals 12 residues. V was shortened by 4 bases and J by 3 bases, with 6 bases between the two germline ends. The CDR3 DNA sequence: TGTGCCAGCAGTGTCATGGACACTGAAGCTTTCTTT. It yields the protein CASSVMDTEAFF.

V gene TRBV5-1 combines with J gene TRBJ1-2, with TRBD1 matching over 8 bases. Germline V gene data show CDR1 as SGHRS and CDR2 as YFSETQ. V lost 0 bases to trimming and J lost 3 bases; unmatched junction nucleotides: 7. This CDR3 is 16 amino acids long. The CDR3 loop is CASSLGDRIRDYGYTF. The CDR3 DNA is TGCGCCAGCAGCTTGGGGGACAGGATCAGGGACTATGGCTACACCTTC.

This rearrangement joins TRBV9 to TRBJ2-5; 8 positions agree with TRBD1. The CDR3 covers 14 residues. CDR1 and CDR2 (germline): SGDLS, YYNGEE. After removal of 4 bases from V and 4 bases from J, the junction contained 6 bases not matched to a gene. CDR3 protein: CASSLEGQVETQYF. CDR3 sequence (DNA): TGTGCCAGCAGCCTCGAGGGACAGGTAGAGACCCAGTACTTC.

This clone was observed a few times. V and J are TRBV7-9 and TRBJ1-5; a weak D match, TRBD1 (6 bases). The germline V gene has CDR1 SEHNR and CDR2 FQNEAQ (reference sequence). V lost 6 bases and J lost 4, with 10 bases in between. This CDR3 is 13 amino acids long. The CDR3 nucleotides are TGTGCCAGCAGGGACAGCCCGAATCAGCCCCAGCATTTT. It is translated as CASRDSPNQPQHF.

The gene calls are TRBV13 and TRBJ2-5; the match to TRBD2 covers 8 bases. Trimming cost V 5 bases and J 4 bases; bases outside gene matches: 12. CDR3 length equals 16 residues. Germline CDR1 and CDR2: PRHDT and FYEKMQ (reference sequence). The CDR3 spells CASSLTSGTSIETQYF. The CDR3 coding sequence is TGTGCCAGCAGCCTCACCTCCGGGACTAGTATAGAGACCCAGTACTTC.

The CDR3 nucleotides read TGTGCCAGCAGCCCCGGGTTCCCCTACGAGCAGTACTTC. It codes for CASSPGFPYEQYF. V is TRBV14 and J is TRBJ2-7, with D unresolved. Trimming left V 4 bases short and J 2 bases short, with 9 bases between. This CDR3 contains 13 residues. CDR1 and CDR2 from the germline V gene are SGHDN and FVKESK.

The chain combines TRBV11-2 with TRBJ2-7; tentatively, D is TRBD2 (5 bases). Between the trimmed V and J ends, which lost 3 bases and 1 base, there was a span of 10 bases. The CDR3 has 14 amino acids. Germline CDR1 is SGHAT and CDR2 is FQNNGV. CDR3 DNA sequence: TGTGCCAGCAGCTTTGGACCGGGGTCCTACGAGCAGTACTTC. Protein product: CASSFGPGSYEQYF.

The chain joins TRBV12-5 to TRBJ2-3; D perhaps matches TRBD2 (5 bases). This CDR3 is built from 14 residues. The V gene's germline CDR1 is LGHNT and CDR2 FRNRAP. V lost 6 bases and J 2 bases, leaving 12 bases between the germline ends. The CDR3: CASGADWYTDTQYF. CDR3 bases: TGTGCTAGTGGGGCGGACTGGTACACAGATACGCAGTATTTT.

The CDR3 here is CASSQSFRTYEQYF. CDR3 in DNA: TGTGCCAGCAGCCAATCGTTTCGCACCTACGAGCAGTACTTC. The genes are TRBV7-2 and TRBJ2-7; D uncertain. The V gene lost 5 bases and the J gene lost 2 bases, with 13 bases spanning the gap. The CDR3 loop spans 14 amino acids. Per germline, CDR1 SGHTA and CDR2 FQGNSA.

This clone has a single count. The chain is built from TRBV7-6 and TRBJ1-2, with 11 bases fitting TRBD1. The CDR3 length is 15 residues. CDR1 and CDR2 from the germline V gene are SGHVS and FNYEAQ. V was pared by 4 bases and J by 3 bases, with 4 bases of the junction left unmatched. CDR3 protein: CASSSRTGGHYGYTF. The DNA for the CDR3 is TGTGCCAGCAGCTCCCGGACAGGGGGCCACTATGGCTACACCTTC.